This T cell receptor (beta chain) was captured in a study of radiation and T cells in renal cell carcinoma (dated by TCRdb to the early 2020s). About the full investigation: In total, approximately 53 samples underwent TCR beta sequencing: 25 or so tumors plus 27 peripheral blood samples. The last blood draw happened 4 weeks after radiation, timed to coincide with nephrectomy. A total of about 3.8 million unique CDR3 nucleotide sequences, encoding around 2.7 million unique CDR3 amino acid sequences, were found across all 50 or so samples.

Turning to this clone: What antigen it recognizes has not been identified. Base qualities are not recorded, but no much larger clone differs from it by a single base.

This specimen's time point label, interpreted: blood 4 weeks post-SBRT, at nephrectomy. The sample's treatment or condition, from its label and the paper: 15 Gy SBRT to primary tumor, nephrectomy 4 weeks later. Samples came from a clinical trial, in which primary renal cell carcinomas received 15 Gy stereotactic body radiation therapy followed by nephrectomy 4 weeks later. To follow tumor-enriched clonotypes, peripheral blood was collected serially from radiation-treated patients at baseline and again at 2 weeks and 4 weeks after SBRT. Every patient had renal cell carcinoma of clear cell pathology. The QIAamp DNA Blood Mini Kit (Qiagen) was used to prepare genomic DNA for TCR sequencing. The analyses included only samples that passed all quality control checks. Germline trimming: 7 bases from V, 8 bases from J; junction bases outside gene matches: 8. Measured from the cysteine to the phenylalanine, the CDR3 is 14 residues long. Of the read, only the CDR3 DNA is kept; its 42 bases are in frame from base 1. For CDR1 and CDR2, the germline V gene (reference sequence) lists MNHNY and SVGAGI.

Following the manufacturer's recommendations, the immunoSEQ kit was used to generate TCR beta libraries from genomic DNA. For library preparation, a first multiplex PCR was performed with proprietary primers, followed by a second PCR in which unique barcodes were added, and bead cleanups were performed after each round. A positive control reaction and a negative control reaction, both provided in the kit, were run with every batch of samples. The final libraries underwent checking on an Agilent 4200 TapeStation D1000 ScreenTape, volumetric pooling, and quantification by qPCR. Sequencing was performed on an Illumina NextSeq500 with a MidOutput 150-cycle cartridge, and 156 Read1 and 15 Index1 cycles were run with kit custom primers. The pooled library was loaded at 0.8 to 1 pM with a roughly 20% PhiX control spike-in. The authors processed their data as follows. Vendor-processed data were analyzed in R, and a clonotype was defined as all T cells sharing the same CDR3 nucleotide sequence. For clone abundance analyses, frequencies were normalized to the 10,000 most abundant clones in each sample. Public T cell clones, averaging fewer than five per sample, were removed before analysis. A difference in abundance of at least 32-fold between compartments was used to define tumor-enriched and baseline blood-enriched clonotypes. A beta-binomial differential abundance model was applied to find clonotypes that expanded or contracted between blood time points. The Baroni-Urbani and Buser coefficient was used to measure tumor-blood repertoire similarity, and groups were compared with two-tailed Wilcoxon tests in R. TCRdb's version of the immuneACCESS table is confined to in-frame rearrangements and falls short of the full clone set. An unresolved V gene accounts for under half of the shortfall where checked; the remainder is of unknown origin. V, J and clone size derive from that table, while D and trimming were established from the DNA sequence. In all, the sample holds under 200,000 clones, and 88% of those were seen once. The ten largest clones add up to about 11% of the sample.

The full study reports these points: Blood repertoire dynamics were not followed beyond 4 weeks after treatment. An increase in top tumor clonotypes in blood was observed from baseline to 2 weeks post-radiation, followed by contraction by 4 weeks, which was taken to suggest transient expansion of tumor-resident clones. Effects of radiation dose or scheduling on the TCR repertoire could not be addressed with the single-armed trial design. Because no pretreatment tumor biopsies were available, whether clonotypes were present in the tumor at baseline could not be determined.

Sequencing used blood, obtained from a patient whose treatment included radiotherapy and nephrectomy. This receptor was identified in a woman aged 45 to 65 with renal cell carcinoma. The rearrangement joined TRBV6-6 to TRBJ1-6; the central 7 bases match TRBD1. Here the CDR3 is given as CASNPRDSDSPLHF. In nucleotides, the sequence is TGTGCCAGCAACCCCCGGGACAGTGATTCACCCCTCCACTTT.